What follows are 21 T cell receptor beta chains derived from one specimen sequenced in a study of T cells in Graves' hyperthyroidism and ophthalmopathy. RNA transcripts gave rise to amplified TCR beta CDR3 regions. The HTBI primer set served for first-round RT-PCR of the TCR CDR3. TCRdb reprocessed the multiplex PCR reads via MiXCR and lists one record per CDR3 protein. The profile shows under 450,000 distinct CDR3 sequences, around an eighth of them singletons. The source material was blood. Receptors originate from a man younger than 45 with Graves' hyperthyroidism that later progressed to Graves' ophthalmopathy.

In this sample, this clonotype turned up many times. The chain couples TRBV7-9 to TRBJ2-7, with TRBD1 matching 9 bases. This CDR3 has 12 residues. V dropped 3 bases and J dropped 7; count of bases not matched to a gene: 1. Germline V CDR1 and CDR2: SEHNR, FQNEAQ (reference sequence). The CDR3 is CASSLTGGEQYF. DNA for the CDR3: TGTGCCAGCAGCTTGACAGGGGGTGAGCAGTACTTC.

J is TRBJ1-6 and V is TRBV6-1; D is possibly TRBD1 (6 bases). Per germline, CDR1 MNHNS and CDR2 SASEGT. There are 15 residues in the CDR3. Between the trimmed V and J ends, which lost 5 bases and 10 bases, there was a span of 18 bases. CDR3 sequence: CASSSTGGASSPLHF. The CDR3 bases are TGTGCCAGCAGTTCTACGGGGGGGGCGAGCTCACCCCTCCACTTT.

This clonotype has ten or more counts. The V call is TRBV5-1, the J call TRBJ2-1; a possible D gene is TRBD2 (5 bases). Germline assignment: CDR1 SGHRS and CDR2 YFSETQ. The CDR3 runs to 14 residues. Trimming left V 9 bases short and J 10 bases short, with 23 bases between. CDR3 sequence: CATNRDVGVSEQFF. The CDR3 DNA is TGCGCCACCAACCGCGATGTGGGAGTCTCAGAGCAGTTCTTC.

This clonotype was observed at least ten times. V gene TRBV6-1 combines with J gene TRBJ1-5; 9 positions match TRBD1. The CDR3 is 16 amino acids. Germline V gene data show CDR1 as MNHNS and CDR2 as SASEGT. The junction had 6 bases not matched to a gene; V was cut back by 6 bases and J by 0 bases. CDR3 in DNA: TGTGCCAGCAGACAGGGGGCCCTTTATAGCAATCAGCCCCAGCATTTT. Its protein product is CASRQGALYSNQPQHF.

This clonotype was detected ten times or more. This rearrangement joins TRBV7-8 to TRBJ1-2; 9 nucleotides line up with TRBD1. The CDR3 runs 15 residues. Trimming removed 1 base from V and 8 bases from J; junction bases left unmatched: 8. Germline CDR1 reads SGHVS; CDR2 reads FQNEAQ. The CDR3 sequence: CASSLGLGQGRGYTF. As DNA, the CDR3 is TGTGCCAGCAGCTTAGGGCTGGGACAGGGTAGGGGCTACACCTTC.

This clonotype was counted ten times or more. This rearrangement joins TRBV28 to TRBJ1-1; perhaps TRBD1 as D (6 bases). Germline assignment: CDR1 MDHEN and CDR2 SYDVKM. Trimming took 6 bases from V and 10 from J, leaving 21 bases between them. The CDR3 loop spans 14 amino acids. CDR3 in amino acids: CASSLDSGGAGAFF. CDR3 bases: TGTGCCAGCAGCCTCGACAGTGGGGGGGCTGGAGCTTTCTTT.

Many counts were recorded for this clonotype. The V gene is TRBV2, the J gene TRBJ2-7; the match to TRBD2 covers 10 bases. The CDR3 is made up of 14 amino acids. The ends lost 6 bases at V and 3 bases at J; junction bases unmatched: 5. Per germline, CDR1 SNHLY and CDR2 FYNNEI. CDR3 region: CASRTTSGVYEQYF. The CDR3 coding sequence is TGTGCCAGCAGAACCACTAGCGGGGTCTACGAGCAGTACTTC.

This clonotype was seen ten or more times. The J gene is TRBJ1-1, the V gene TRBV20-1; D might be TRBD1 (6 bases). V lost 3 bases, J lost 0 bases, and 14 bases lay in between. Germline V gene data show CDR1 as DFQATT and CDR2 as SNEGSKA (reference sequence). The CDR3 extends over 15 amino acids. CDR3 nucleotides: TGCAGTGCTAGTTTACCGGGACACATGAACACTGAAGCTTTCTTT. Protein sequence: CSASLPGHMNTEAFF.

This clonotype showed up many times. This chain links TRBV29-1 with TRBJ1-1, with D perhaps matching TRBD1 (6 bases). Germline V gene sequence: CDR1 SQVTM, CDR2 ANQGSEA. The V and J ends lost 1 base and 3 bases respectively, with 12 bases between them. The CDR3 has 14 amino acids. CDR3 loop: CSVEVQGRYTEAFF. The DNA of the CDR3 is TGCAGCGTTGAAGTACAGGGTCGGTACACTGAAGCTTTCTTT.

This clonotype was counted a few times. J is TRBJ2-1 and V is TRBV4-1; 8 bases match TRBD1. The CDR3 covers 13 residues. The germline V gene encodes CDR1 MGHRA and CDR2 YSYEKL. The trim removed 3 bases at V and 7 bases at J, leaving 2 bases unmatched. CDR3 sequence reads: CASSHDRGNEQFF. CDR3 bases: TGCGCCAGCAGCCACGACAGGGGTAATGAGCAGTTCTTC.

CDR3 protein: CASSPTAATNEKLFF. CDR3 in DNA: TGTGCCAGCAGCCCAACGGCTGCAACTAATGAAAAACTGTTTTTT. This chain uses TRBV9 with TRBJ1-4; no reliable D call. Germline loops: CDR1 SGDLS, CDR2 YYNGEE. Trimming removed 4 bases at V and 0 bases at J, with 10 bases between. The CDR3 covers 15 residues.

This clonotype came up a few times. A much more abundant neighbour one base away suggests this may be a read error. This sequence joins TRBV28 and TRBJ2-7, with unresolved D. The CDR3 is made up of 12 amino acids. Looked up from germline, CDR1 is MDHEN and CDR2 is SYDVKM. The CDR3: CVSSLWSHEQYF. The DNA of the CDR3 is TGTGTCAGCAGTTTATGGTCCCACGAGCAGTACTTC.

This clonotype was counted ten times or more. The chain combines TRBV28 with TRBJ2-3, with D maybe TRBD2 (5 bases). From germline, CDR1 is MDHEN and CDR2 SYDVKM. Trimming left V 2 bases short and J 4 bases short, with 13 bases between. The CDR3 has 15 amino acids. In nucleotides, the CDR3 is TGTGCCAGCAGTTTACCGACCGGGGTGGCAGATACGCAGTATTTT. It is translated as CASSLPTGVADTQYF.

Many counts were recorded for this clonotype. V is TRBV6-1 and J is TRBJ1-4, with TRBD1 matching over 11 bases. This CDR3 region has 15 residues. Per germline, CDR1 MNHNS and CDR2 SASEGT. Germline trimming cut 8 bases from V and 3 bases from J; bases unmatched to any gene: 5. Here the CDR3 reads CASGRDRGANEKLFF. In DNA form, the CDR3 reads TGTGCCAGCGGCCGGGACAGGGGGGCTAATGAAAAACTGTTTTTT.

This chain uses TRBV19 with TRBJ2-7; 10 nucleotides match TRBD1. Germline V gene lookup returns CDR1 LNHDA and CDR2 SQIVND (reference sequence). This CDR3 comprises 14 residues. V shed 3 bases and J 6 bases; nucleotides not matched to a gene: 5. The CDR3 spells CASSIGTGDFEQYF. In DNA, the CDR3 is TGTGCCAGTAGTATTGGGACAGGGGACTTCGAGCAGTACTTC.

The rearrangement uses TRBV19 and TRBJ1-1; D uncertain. V shed 3 bases and J shed 5 bases, with 19 bases lying between them. The CDR3 spans 16 residues. Germline CDR1 reads LNHDA; CDR2 reads SQIVND (reference sequence). DNA of the CDR3: TGTGCCAGTAGTATGGGGAGGATACATTTAGGAACTGAAGCTTTCTTT. Its protein is CASSMGRIHLGTEAFF.

The sample holds a few counts of this clonotype. One base away lies a much larger clone, so this may be a sequencing read error. The chain employs TRBV6-5 and TRBJ2-3; D possibly corresponds to TRBD1 (5 bases). Germline V gene data show CDR1 as MNHEY and CDR2 as SVGAGI. This CDR3 is built from 16 residues. The chain's CDR3 is CASGYSRQDQGDTQYF. As DNA, the CDR3 is TGTGCCAGCGGTTACTCTAGGCAGGACCAGGGAGATACGCAGTATTTT.

This clonotype has ten or more counts. This chain joins TRBV10-3 and TRBJ2-5; 12 bases map to TRBD2. Germline CDR1 ENHRY, CDR2 SYGVKD. The CDR3 is made up of 16 amino acids. The ends lost 4 bases at V and 2 bases at J; junction bases unmatched: 5. DNA for the CDR3: TGTGCCATCAGTGGGAGACTAGCGGGGGCACAAGAGACCCAGTACTTC. This gives the protein CAISGRLAGAQETQYF.

V and J are TRBV20-1 and TRBJ2-1; D uncertain. The CDR3 extends over 14 amino acids. Germline V gives CDR1 DFQATT, CDR2 SNEGSKA (reference sequence). V was pared by 3 bases and J by 6 bases, with 15 bases between. This CDR3 is CSASGRVVGNEQFF. In DNA form, the CDR3 reads TGCAGTGCTAGTGGGCGCGTAGTGGGCAATGAGCAGTTCTTC.

This clonotype was detected ten times or more. The chain joins TRBV4-1 to TRBJ1-1; unclear D gene. V dropped 3 bases and J dropped 4 bases, with 12 bases sitting between them. Germline CDR1 MGHRA, CDR2 YSYEKL. The CDR3 is made up of 14 amino acids. CDR3 protein: CASSHADGATEAFF. The DNA of the CDR3 is TGCGCCAGCAGCCACGCCGACGGTGCCACTGAAGCTTTCTTT.

This clonotype was seen a single time. Germline and junction disagree at one end, which may indicate a read error. The genes are TRBV27 and TRBJ2-2, with 7 nucleotides matching TRBD1. The tail of the sequence fits TRBJ1-1 better, so the J call may be wrong. This CDR3 comprises 14 residues. Per the germline V gene, CDR1 is MNHEY and CDR2 is SMNVEV (reference sequence). The CDR3 loop reads CASSLGAGGTGAFF. The CDR3 coding sequence is TGTGCCAGCAGTTTAGGGGCAGGGGGGACTGGAGCTTTCTTT.